This TCR beta chain was profiled in a study of T cell responses to AZD1222 COVID-19 vaccine. General study findings and limits: No day 14 peak samples; only post-peak repertoires were characterized. Spike was spanned by vaccine-associated CD4 TCRs, which were dominant at 160-218 and 743-854. Donors were mostly white British, more females; clonal diversity possibly underestimated. Only six individuals given AZD1222 were seropositive at baseline.

Worth noting for this clone: Its antigen is undetermined.

Only in-frame clones appear in the TCRdb table, and some are missing; sequencing was by immunoSEQ multiplex PCR. The sample contains about 140,000 clones, 92% of which appear only once. CDR1 SGDLS and CDR2 YYNGEE come from the germline V gene. The CDR3 consists of 11 residues. V lost 3 bases and J lost 14, with 9 bases in between. The rearrangement uses TRBV9 and TRBJ1-6; D possibly corresponds to TRBD1 (5 bases). Source: peripheral blood, taken 28 days after the second AZD1222 dose. The TCR originated in an adult who received the AZD1222 COVID-19 vaccine. CDR3 amino acids: CASSGDRSLHF. As DNA, the CDR3 is TGTGCCAGCAGCGGGGACCGATCCCTCCACTTT.